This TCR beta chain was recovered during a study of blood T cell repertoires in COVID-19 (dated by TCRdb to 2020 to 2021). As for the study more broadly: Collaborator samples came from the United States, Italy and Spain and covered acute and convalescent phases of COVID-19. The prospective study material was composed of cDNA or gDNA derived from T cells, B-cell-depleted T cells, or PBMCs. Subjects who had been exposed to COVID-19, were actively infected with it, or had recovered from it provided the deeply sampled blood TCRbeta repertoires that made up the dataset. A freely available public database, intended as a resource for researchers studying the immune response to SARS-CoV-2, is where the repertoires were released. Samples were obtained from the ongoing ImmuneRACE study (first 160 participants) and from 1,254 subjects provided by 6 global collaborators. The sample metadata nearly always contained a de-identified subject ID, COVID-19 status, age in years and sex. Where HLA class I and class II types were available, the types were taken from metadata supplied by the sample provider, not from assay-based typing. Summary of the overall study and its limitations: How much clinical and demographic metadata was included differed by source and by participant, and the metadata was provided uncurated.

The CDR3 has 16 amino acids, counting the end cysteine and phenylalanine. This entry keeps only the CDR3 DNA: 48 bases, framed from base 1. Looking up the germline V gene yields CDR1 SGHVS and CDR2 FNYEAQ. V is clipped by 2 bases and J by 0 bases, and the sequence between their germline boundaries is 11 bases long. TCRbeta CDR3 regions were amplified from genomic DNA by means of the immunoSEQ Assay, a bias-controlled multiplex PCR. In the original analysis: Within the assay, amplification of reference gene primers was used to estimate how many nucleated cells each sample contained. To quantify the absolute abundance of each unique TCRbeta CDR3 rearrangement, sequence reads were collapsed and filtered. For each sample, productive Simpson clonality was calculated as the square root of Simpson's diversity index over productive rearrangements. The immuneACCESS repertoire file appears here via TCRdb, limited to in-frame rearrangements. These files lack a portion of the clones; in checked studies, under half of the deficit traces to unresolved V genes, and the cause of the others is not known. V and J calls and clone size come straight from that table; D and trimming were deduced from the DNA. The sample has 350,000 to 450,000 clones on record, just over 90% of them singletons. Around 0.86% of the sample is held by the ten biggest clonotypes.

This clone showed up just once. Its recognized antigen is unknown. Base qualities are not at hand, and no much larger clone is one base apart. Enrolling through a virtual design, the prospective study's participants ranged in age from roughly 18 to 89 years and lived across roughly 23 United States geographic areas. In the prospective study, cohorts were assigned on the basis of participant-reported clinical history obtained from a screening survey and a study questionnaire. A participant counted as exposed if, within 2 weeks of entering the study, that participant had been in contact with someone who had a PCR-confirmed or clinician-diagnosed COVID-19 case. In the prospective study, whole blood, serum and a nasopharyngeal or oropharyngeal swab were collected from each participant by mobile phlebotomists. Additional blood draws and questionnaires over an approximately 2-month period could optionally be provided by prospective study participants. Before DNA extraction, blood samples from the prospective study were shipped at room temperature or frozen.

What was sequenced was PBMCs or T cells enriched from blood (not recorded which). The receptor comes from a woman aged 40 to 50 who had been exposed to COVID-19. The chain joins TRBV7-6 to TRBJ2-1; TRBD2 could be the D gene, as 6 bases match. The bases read TGTGCCAGCAGCTTACGCGGGGCGAGCTCCTACAATGAGCAGTTCTTC. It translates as CASSLRGASSYNEQFF.